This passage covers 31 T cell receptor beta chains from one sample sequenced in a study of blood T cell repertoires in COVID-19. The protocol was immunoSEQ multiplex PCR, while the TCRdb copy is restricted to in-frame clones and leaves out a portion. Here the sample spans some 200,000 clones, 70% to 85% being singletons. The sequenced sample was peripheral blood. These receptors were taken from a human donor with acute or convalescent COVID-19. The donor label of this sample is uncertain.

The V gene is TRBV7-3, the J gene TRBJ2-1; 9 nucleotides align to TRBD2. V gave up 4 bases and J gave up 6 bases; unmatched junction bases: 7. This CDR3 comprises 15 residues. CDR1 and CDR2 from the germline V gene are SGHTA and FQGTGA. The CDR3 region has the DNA TGTGCCAGCAGCTCCTCGGCGGGAGGGGGCAATGAGCAGTTCTTC. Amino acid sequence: CASSSSAGGGNEQFF.

As DNA, the CDR3 is TGTGCCAGCATAACAGGGCCGGGTACTGAAGCTTTCTTT. Amino acid sequence: CASITGPGTEAFF. This sequence joins TRBV12-3 or TRBV12-4 and TRBJ1-1, with TRBD1 as a possible D gene (6 bases). Trimming took off 7 bases at V and 5 bases at J, with 14 bases between the two ends. CDR3 length: 13 amino acids.

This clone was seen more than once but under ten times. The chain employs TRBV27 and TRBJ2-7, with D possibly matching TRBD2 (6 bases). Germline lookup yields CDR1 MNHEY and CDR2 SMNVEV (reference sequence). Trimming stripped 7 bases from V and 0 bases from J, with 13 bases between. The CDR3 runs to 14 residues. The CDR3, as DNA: TGTGCCAGCACCCGTGGGGGGAGCTCCTACGAGCAGTACTTC. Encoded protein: CASTRGGSSYEQYF.

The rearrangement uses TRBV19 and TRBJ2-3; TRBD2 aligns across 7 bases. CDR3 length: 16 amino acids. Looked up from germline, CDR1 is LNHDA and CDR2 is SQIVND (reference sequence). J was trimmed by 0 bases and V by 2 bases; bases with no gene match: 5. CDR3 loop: CASSIRSSGSTDTQYF. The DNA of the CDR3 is TGTGCCAGTAGTATACGGTCTAGCGGTAGCACAGATACGCAGTATTTT.

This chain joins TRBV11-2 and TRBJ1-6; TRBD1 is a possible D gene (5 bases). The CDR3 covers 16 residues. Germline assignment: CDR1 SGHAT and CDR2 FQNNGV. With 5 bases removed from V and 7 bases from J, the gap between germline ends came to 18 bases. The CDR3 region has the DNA TGTGCCAGCAGCCCGGGCCCCCGCGGGGGAAATTCACCCCTCCACTTT. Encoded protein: CASSPGPRGGNSPLHF.

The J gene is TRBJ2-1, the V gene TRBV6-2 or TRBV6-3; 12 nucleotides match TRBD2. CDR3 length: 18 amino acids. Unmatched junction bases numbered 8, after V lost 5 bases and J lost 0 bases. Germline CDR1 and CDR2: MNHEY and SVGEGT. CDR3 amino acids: CASSPGSSGRASYNEQFF. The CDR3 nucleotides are TGTGCCAGCAGTCCCGGGTCTAGCGGGAGGGCCTCCTACAATGAGCAGTTCTTC.

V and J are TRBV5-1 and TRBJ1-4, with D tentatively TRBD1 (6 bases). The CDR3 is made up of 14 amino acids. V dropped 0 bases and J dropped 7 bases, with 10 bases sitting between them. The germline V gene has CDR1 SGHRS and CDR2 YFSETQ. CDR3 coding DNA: TGCGCCAGCAGCTTGGGCGGGGGCGGTGAAAAACTGTTTTTT. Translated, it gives CASSLGGGGEKLFF.

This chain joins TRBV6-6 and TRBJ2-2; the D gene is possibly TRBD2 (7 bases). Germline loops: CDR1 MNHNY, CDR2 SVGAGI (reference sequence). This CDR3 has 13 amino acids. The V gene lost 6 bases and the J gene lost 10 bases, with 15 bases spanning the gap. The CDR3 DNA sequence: TGTGCCAGCAGACCGCAGGGGAGGGCGGAGCTGTTTTTT. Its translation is CASRPQGRAELFF.

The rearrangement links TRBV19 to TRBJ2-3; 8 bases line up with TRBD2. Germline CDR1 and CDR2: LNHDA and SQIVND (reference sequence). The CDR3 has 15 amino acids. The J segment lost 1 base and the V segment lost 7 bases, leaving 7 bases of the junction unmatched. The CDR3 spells CASTPGGQGTDTQYF. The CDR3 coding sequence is TGTGCCAGTACCCCGGGAGGGCAGGGCACAGATACGCAGTATTTT.

This CDR3 is CAGNRDRGPYEQYF. CDR3 coding DNA: TGTGCCGGTAACCGGGACAGGGGACCCTACGAGCAGTACTTC. V and J are TRBV30 and TRBJ2-7; 10 nucleotides align to TRBD1. This CDR3 is 14 amino acids long. The V and J ends lost 8 bases and 2 bases, in that order; junction bases with no gene match: 9. Germline CDR1 and CDR2: GTSNPN and SVGIG (reference sequence).

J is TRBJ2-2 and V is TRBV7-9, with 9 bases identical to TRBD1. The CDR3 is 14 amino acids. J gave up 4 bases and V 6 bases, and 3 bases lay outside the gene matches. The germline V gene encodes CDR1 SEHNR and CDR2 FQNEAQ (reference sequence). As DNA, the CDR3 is TGTGCCAGCAGGAGGACAGGGGTCACCGGGGAGCTGTTTTTT. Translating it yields CASRRTGVTGELFF.

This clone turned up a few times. The CDR3 sequence: CASSGVGLAYEQYF. The CDR3 DNA follows: TGCGCCAGCAGCGGCGTGGGACTAGCTTACGAGCAGTACTTC. The V call is TRBV5-1, the J call TRBJ2-7, with 9 bases identical to TRBD2. This CDR3 region has 14 residues. CDR1 SGHRS and CDR2 YFSETQ come from the germline V gene. The trim removed 4 bases at V and 4 bases at J, leaving 6 bases unmatched.

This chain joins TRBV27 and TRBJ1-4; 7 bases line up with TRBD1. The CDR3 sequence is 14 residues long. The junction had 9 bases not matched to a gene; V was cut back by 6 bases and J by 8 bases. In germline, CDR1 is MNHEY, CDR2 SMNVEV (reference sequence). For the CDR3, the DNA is TGTGCCAGCAGAAGACAGGGCCTTGGAGAAAAACTGTTTTTT. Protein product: CASRRQGLGEKLFF.

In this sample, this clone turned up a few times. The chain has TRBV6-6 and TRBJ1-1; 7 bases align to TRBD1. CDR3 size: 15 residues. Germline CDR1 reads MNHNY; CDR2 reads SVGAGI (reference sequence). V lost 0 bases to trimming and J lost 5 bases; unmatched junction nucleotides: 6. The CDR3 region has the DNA TGTGCCAGCAGTTACTCGGAGGGGGCGGTAACTGAAGCTTTCTTT. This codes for CASSYSEGAVTEAFF.

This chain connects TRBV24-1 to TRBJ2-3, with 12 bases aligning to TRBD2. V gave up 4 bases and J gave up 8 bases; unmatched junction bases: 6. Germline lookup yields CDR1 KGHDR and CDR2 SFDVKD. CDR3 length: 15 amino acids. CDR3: CATSDLTSGRGTQYF. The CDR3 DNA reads TGTGCCACCAGTGACCTGACTAGCGGGAGAGGTACGCAGTATTTT.

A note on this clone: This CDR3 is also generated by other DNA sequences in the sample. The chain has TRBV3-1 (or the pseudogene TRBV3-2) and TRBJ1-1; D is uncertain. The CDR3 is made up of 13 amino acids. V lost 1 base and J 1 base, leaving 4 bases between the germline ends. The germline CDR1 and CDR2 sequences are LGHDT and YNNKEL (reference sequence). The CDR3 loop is CASSQGANTEAFF. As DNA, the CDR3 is TGTGCCAGCAGCCAAGGGGCGAACACTGAAGCTTTCTTT.

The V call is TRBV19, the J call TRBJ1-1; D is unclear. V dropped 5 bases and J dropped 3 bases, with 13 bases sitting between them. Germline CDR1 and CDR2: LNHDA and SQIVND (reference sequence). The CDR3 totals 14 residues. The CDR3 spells CASSWEERDTEAFF. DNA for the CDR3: TGTGCCAGTAGTTGGGAGGAGAGGGACACTGAAGCTTTCTTT.

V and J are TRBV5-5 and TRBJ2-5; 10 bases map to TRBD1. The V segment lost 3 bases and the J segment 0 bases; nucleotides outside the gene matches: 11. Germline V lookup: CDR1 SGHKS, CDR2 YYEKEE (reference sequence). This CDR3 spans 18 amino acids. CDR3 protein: CASSSGQGVTRHQETQYF. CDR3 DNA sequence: TGTGCCAGCAGCTCTGGACAGGGGGTTACCAGACACCAAGAGACCCAGTACTTC.

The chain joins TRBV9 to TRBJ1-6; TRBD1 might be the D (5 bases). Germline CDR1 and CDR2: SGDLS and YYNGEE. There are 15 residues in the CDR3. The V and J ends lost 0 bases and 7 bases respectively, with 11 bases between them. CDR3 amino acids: CASSVEDSSNSPLHF. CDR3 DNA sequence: TGTGCCAGCAGCGTAGAAGACAGCTCCAATTCACCCCTCCACTTT. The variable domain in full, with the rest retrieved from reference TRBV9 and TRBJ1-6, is DSGVTQTPKHLITATGQRVTLRCSPRSGDLSVYWYQQSLDQGLQFLIQYYNGEERAKGNILERFSAQQFPDLHSELNLSSLELGDSALYFCASSVEDSSNSPLHFGNGTRLTVT.

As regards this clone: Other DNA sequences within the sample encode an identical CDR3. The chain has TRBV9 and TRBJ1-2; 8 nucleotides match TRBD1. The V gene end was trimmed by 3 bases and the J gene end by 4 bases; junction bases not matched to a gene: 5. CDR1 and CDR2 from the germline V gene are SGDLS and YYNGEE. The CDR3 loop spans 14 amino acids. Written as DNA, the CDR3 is TGTGCCAGCAGCGGAGGACAGGGATTCTATGGCTACACCTTC. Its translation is CASSGGQGFYGYTF.

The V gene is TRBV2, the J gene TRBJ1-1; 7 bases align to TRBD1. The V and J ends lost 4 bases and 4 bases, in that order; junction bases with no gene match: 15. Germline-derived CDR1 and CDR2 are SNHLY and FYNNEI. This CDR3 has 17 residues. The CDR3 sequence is CASSAAAWRGRTTEAFF. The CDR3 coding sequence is TGTGCCAGCAGTGCCGCGGCGTGGAGGGGGCGGACCACTGAAGCTTTCTTT.

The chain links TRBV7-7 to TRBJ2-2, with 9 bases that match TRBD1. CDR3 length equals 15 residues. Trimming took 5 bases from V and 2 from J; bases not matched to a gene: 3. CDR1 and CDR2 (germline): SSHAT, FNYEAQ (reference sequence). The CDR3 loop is CASSPTGGNTGELFF. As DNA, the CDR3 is TGTGCCAGCAGCCCGACAGGGGGAAACACCGGGGAGCTGTTTTTT.

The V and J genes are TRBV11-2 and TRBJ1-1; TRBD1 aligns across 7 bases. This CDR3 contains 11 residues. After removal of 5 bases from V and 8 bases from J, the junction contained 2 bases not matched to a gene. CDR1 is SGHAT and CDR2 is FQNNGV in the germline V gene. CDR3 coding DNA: TGTGCCAGCAGCCCGGACAGGGAAGCTTTCTTT. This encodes CASSPDREAFF.

CDR3 protein: CASSVGIAGGPGETQYF. In nucleotides, the CDR3 is TGTGCCAGCAGCGTAGGGATAGCGGGAGGGCCGGGAGAGACCCAGTACTTC. The chain recombines TRBV9 with TRBJ2-5; 11 nucleotides line up with TRBD2. V trimming: 0 bases; J trimming: 4 bases; junction bases outside the gene matches: 8. This CDR3 is 17 amino acids long. Germline assignment: CDR1 SGDLS and CDR2 YYNGEE.

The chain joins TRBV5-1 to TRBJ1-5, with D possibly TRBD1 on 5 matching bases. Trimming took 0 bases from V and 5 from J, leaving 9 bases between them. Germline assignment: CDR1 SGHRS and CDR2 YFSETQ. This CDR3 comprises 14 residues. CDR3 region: CASSLAGGDQPQHF. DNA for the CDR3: TGCGCCAGCAGCTTGGCCGGGGGAGATCAGCCCCAGCATTTT.

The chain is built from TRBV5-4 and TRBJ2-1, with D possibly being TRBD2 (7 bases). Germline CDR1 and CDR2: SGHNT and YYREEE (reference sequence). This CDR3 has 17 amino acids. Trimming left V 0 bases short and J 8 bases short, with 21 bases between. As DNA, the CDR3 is TGTGCCAGCAGCTTGGTATCGAACCGTAGGGGGGGCGATGAGCAGTTCTTC. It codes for CASSLVSNRRGGDEQFF.

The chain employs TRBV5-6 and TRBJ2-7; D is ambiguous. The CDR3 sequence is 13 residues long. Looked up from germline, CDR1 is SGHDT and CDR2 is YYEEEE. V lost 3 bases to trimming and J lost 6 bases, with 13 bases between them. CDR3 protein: CASSSFASGEQYF. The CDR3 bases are TGTGCCAGCAGCTCGTTTGCCTCGGGCGAGCAGTACTTC. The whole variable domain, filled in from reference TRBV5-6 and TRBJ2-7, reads DAGVTQSPTHLIKTRGQQVTLRCSPKSGHDTVSWYQQALGQGPQFIFQYYEEEERQRGNFPDRFSGHQFPNYSSELNVNALLLGDSALYLCASSSFASGEQYFGPGTRLTVT.

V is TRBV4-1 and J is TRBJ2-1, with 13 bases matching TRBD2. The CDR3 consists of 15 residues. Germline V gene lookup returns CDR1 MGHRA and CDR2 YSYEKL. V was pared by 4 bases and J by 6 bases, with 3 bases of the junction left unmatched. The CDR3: CASSPTSGRANEQFF. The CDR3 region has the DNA TGCGCCAGCAGCCCTACTAGCGGGAGGGCCAATGAGCAGTTCTTC.

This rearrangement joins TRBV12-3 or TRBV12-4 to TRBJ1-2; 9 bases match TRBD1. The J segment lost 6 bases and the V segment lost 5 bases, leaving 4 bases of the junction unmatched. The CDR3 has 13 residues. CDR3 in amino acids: CASSLRQGDGYTF. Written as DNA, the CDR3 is TGTGCCAGCAGTCTGAGACAGGGGGATGGCTACACCTTC.

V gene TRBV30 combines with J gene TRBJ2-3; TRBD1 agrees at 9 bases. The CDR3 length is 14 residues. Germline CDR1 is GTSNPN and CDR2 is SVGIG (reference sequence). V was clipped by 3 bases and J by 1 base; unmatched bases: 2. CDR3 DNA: TGTGCCTGGAGAGGGGACAGGGGCACAGATACGCAGTATTTT. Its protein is CAWRGDRGTDTQYF.

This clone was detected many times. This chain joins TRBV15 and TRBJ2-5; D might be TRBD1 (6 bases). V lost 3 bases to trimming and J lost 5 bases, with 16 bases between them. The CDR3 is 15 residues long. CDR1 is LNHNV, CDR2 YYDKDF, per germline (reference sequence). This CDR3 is CATSRPHGGGETQYF. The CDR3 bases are TGTGCCACCAGCAGGCCCCATGGGGGCGGCGAGACCCAGTACTTC.